This TCR beta chain originates from a study of shared clonotypes between healthy human individuals. Germline V gene sequence: CDR1 MDHEN, CDR2 SYDVKM. V was pared by 8 bases and J by 4 bases, with 8 bases of the junction left unmatched. The CDR3 extends over 14 amino acids. This clone appeared once. Its antigen is as yet unknown. Study observations and caveats: Few donors restricted represented genetic and exposure-history diversity.

Only in-frame clones appear in the TCRdb table, and some are missing; sequencing was by immunoSEQ multiplex PCR. This table holds about 2.5 million clones, around 93% found once. Sequenced: naive CD4+ T cells from PBMCs. Described subset: CD45RA+ positively selected. The sequence came from a man between 18 and 29 years old in good health. Some clones in this sample may be carry-over from other donors' samples. V is TRBV28 and J is TRBJ1-2; 9 nucleotides line up with TRBD1. The CDR3 spells CASGIQGAVYGYTF. Written as DNA, the CDR3 is TGTGCCAGCGGGATACAGGGGGCAGTCTATGGCTACACCTTC.